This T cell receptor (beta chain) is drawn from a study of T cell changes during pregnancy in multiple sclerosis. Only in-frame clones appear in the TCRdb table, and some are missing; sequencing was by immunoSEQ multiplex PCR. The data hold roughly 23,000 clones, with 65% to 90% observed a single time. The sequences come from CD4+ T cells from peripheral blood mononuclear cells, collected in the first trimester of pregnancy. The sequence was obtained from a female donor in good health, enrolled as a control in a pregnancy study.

CDR3 sequence: CASPRDSENSPLHF. The CDR3 DNA reads TGTGCCAGCCCCCGGGACAGCGAAAATTCACCCCTCCACTTT. The chain combines TRBV6-4 with TRBJ1-6, with 7 bases aligning to TRBD1. From germline, CDR1 is MRHNA and CDR2 SNTAGT. This CDR3 region has 14 residues. V was pared by 8 bases and J by 7 bases, with 8 bases of the junction left unmatched.